The 9 T cell receptor beta chains below all came from one sample that was sequenced in a study of blood T cell repertoires in COVID-19. Using immunoSEQ multiplex PCR, the repertoire was profiled, and TCRdb retains in-frame clones only, with some absent. Of some 56,000 clones in the sample, about 91% were seen once. What was sequenced was peripheral blood. The origin of the receptors is an older woman with COVID-19, enrolled during active disease.

The chain is built from TRBV9 and TRBJ1-2; possible D gene TRBD1, 5 bases. The CDR3 is 14 amino acids. The V gene's germline CDR1 is SGDLS and CDR2 YYNGEE. V was trimmed by 4 bases and J by 4 bases, leaving 14 bases between them. The CDR3 coding sequence is TGTGCCAGCAGCCTGGGGGAGGGATCCTATGGCTACACCTTC. It translates to CASSLGEGSYGYTF.

The J gene is TRBJ1-2, the V gene TRBV19; maybe TRBD1 (5 bases). Trimming cost V 4 bases and J 0 bases, with 12 bases left between them. The CDR3 length is 15 residues. Germline loops: CDR1 LNHDA, CDR2 SQIVND (reference sequence). CDR3 nucleotides: TGTGCCAGTAGTAAGGGGATCTTTGCTAACTATGGCTACACCTTC. Its protein product is CASSKGIFANYGYTF.

V gene TRBV21-1 combines with J gene TRBJ1-4; TRBD1 reflects the table's D call only, with no check against the DNA. TRBV21-1 is a pseudogene. The CDR3 length is 18 residues. The CDR3, as DNA: TGTGCCAGCAGCCCCAAATGTTCAGGGGGCTTTACTAATGAAAAACTGTTTTTT. Translated: CASSPKCSGGFTNEKLFF.

V is TRBV25-1 and J is TRBJ2-1; 7 bases align to TRBD2. The V gene end was trimmed by 3 bases and the J gene end by 3 bases; junction bases not matched to a gene: 5. The CDR3 runs to 15 residues. Germline V gene sequence: CDR1 MGHDK, CDR2 SYGVNS. The CDR3 reads CASSDWASGYNEQFF. DNA of the CDR3: TGTGCCAGCAGTGATTGGGCTAGCGGCTACAATGAGCAGTTCTTC.

The rearrangement uses TRBV24-1 and TRBJ2-2; a weak D match, TRBD2 (6 bases). This CDR3 contains 14 residues. Germline CDR1 KGHDR, CDR2 SFDVKD. The ends were cut back, 8 bases at V and 2 bases at J, with 11 bases in the middle. The CDR3 is CATTAGGNTGELFF. CDR3 DNA sequence: TGTGCCACCACCGCCGGGGGAAACACCGGGGAGCTGTTTTTT.

This clone was observed a single time. The chain is built from TRBV25-1 and TRBJ1-1; D remains ambiguous. Germline V lookup: CDR1 MGHDK, CDR2 SYGVNS. V was clipped by 7 bases and J by 10 bases, with 22 bases between them. This CDR3 has 14 residues. In DNA form, the CDR3 reads TGTGCCAGCATCGGCGGCGGGGTCCCCGCCCCAGCTTTCTTT. Translation: CASIGGGVPAPAFF.

The rearrangement links TRBV19 to TRBJ1-5; tentative D call: TRBD1 (5 bases). V was clipped by 5 bases and J by 5 bases, with 10 bases between them. The CDR3 is 13 residues long. CDR1 is LNHDA and CDR2 is SQIVND in the germline V gene (reference sequence). CDR3 in DNA: TGTGCCAGTAGTGCAGACAGCTATCAGCCCCAGCATTTT. Translation: CASSADSYQPQHF.

The V gene is TRBV11-3, the J gene TRBJ1-5; TRBD1 agrees at 7 bases. Germline trimming cut 1 base from V and 3 bases from J; bases unmatched to any gene: 6. The germline V gene has CDR1 SGHNT and CDR2 YENEEA. The CDR3 extends over 16 amino acids. CDR3 amino acids: CASSLGTGSHNQPQHF. The CDR3 region has the DNA TGTGCCAGCAGCTTAGGGACAGGATCACACAATCAGCCCCAGCATTTT.

This chain links TRBV4-2 with TRBJ2-5; TRBD1 matches 7 bases. Germline assignment: CDR1 LGHNA and CDR2 YNFKEQ. The CDR3 consists of 17 residues. Trimming removed 1 base from V and 0 bases from J; junction bases left unmatched: 8. CDR3 residues: CASSQADTGQYQETQYF. CDR3 coding DNA: TGTGCCAGCAGCCAAGCCGATACGGGACAGTACCAAGAGACCCAGTACTTC.